These 23 T cell receptor beta chains came from one sample sequenced in a study of beta chain features in type 1 diabetes. Reverse transcribing all isolated RNA meant expressed TCRB transcripts were sequenced. The table came from immunoSEQ multiplex PCR; TCRdb's copy has only in-frame clones and leaves some out. The sample lists about 16,000 clones, 55% occurring once. Sequencing was carried out using stem cell memory CD4+ T cells from blood. The source is a young woman in good health.

This chain joins TRBV2 and TRBJ2-3; no reliable D call. There are 14 residues in the CDR3. V was clipped by 3 bases and J by 4 bases, with 11 bases between them. CDR1 and CDR2 (germline): SNHLY, FYNNEI. CDR3: CASSDPTSADTQYF. The CDR3 DNA reads as TGTGCCAGCAGTGATCCTACCAGCGCAGATACGCAGTATTTT.

V and J are TRBV10-3 and TRBJ1-1; TRBD1 matches 10 bases. The germline V gene encodes CDR1 ENHRY and CDR2 SYGVKD. The length of the CDR3 is 16 residues. J was trimmed by 1 base and V by 6 bases; bases with no gene match: 8. For the CDR3, the DNA is TGTGCCATCAGCGCCGGACAGGGGGGGAAGAACACTGAAGCTTTCTTT. Translated: CAISAGQGGKNTEAFF.

The chain recombines TRBV6-6 with TRBJ2-1; TRBD2 agrees at 9 bases. The germline V gene has CDR1 MNHNY and CDR2 SVGAGI (reference sequence). This CDR3 comprises 15 residues. The V segment lost 4 bases and the J segment 0 bases; nucleotides outside the gene matches: 1. This CDR3 is CASSFSGSSYNEQFF. CDR3 DNA: TGTGCCAGCAGTTTTAGCGGGAGCTCCTACAATGAGCAGTTCTTC.

The chain employs TRBV7-9 and TRBJ2-3; 7 bases agree with TRBD2. Losses at the gene ends were 5 bases for V and 3 bases for J; bases not matched to a gene: 11. The CDR3 loop spans 16 amino acids. The germline V gene encodes CDR1 SEHNR and CDR2 FQNEAQ (reference sequence). CDR3 amino acids: CASSQVSLAVTDTQYF. CDR3 sequence (DNA): TGTGCCAGCAGCCAAGTATCGCTAGCGGTTACAGATACGCAGTATTTT.

The chain links TRBV29-1 to TRBJ2-7; D possibly corresponds to TRBD2 (6 bases). The germline gives CDR1 SQVTM, CDR2 ANQGSEA. Trimming removed 5 bases from V and 4 bases from J, with 15 bases in between. The CDR3 covers 13 residues. This chain's CDR3 is CSVFVGSPYEQYF. CDR3 DNA sequence: TGCAGCGTTTTCGTCGGGAGCCCTTACGAGCAGTACTTC.

This sequence joins TRBV7-2 and TRBJ1-1, with TRBD1 as a possible D gene (6 bases). This CDR3 is built from 15 residues. The germline CDR1 and CDR2 sequences are SGHTA and FQGNSA. The ends were cut back, 2 bases at V and 1 base at J, with 11 bases in the middle. The DNA of the CDR3 is TGTGCCAGCAGCTTAATGACAGGCGGGAACACTGAAGCTTTCTTT. It yields the protein CASSLMTGGNTEAFF. Complete variable domain (other parts from reference TRBV7-2 and TRBJ1-1): GAGVSQSPSNKVTEKGKDVELRCDPISGHTALYWYRQSLGQGLEFLIYFQGNSAPDKSGLPSDRFSAERTGGSVSTLTIQRTQQEDSAVYLCASSLMTGGNTEAFFGQGTRLTVV.

The rearrangement uses TRBV19 and TRBJ1-1, with D hard to call. CDR1 is LNHDA, CDR2 SQIVND, per germline (reference sequence). V lost 9 bases, J lost 5 bases, and 13 bases lay in between. This CDR3 contains 12 residues. CDR3 amino acids: CASIRERTEAFF. DNA of the CDR3: TGTGCCAGCATCCGGGAGAGGACTGAAGCTTTCTTT. Using reference TRBV19 and TRBJ1-1 for the parts outside the CDR3, the full variable domain is DGGITQSPKYLFRKEGQNVTLSCEQNLNHDAMYWYRQDPGQGLRLIYYSQIVNDFQKGDIAEGYSVSREKKESFPLTVTSAQKNPTAFYLCASIRERTEAFFGQGTRLTVV.

The gene calls are TRBV5-1 and TRBJ1-2; 7 bases match TRBD1. The CDR3 has 15 residues. The germline V gene encodes CDR1 SGHRS and CDR2 YFSETQ. Trimming took 2 bases from V and 1 from J; bases not matched to a gene: 5. The CDR3 loop reads CASSFTGTVNYGYTF. For the CDR3, the DNA is TGCGCCAGCAGCTTCACCGGGACAGTTAACTATGGCTACACCTTC.

This clone has just one count. V is TRBV19 and J is TRBJ2-1, with a possible D match to TRBD2 (6 bases). Germline CDR1 reads LNHDA; CDR2 reads SQIVND (reference sequence). V was trimmed by 2 bases and J by 0 bases, leaving 20 bases between them. CDR3 length: 19 amino acids. The CDR3 nucleotides are TGTGCCAGTAGTATACAAGGAATCTTTAGCGGTAGCTCCTACAATGAGCAGTTCTTC. Translation gives CASSIQGIFSGSSYNEQFF.

This chain uses TRBV19 with TRBJ2-7, with D perhaps matching TRBD2 (5 bases). The CDR3 has 15 amino acids. Germline V CDR1 and CDR2: LNHDA, SQIVND (reference sequence). V lost 1 base, J lost 3 bases, and 13 bases lay in between. CDR3 sequence (DNA): TGTGCCAGTAGTATAGCGAGGGTCGGAAGCTACGAGCAGTACTTC. This codes for CASSIARVGSYEQYF. Full variable domain (remainder filled in from reference TRBV19 and TRBJ2-7): DGGITQSPKYLFRKEGQNVTLSCEQNLNHDAMYWYRQDPGQGLRLIYYSQIVNDFQKGDIAEGYSVSREKKESFPLTVTSAQKNPTAFYLCASSIARVGSYEQYFGPGTRLTVT.

V gene TRBV10-2 combines with J gene TRBJ2-5; D may be TRBD1 (7 bases). V shed 5 bases and J shed 5 bases, with 15 bases lying between them. The CDR3 runs 14 residues. Germline lookup yields CDR1 WSHSY and CDR2 SAAADI. DNA of the CDR3: TGCGCCAGCAGTAGTCAGGGGGGCCGTGAGACCCAGTACTTC. Protein product: CASSSQGGRETQYF.

This clone was seen once. The chain employs TRBV6-1 and TRBJ2-2; TRBD2 aligns across 9 bases. V shed 4 bases, J shed 4 bases, and the junction held 4 bases outside the gene matches. Germline CDR1 and CDR2: MNHNS and SASEGT. There are 15 residues in the CDR3. The DNA for the CDR3 is TGTGCCAGCAGTGCGAGCGGGGGGCGCACCGGGGAGCTGTTTTTT. This sequence encodes CASSASGGRTGELFF.

This clone was counted only a few times. The gene calls are TRBV30 and TRBJ2-1, with a possible D match to TRBD2 (6 bases). V dropped 3 bases and J dropped 9 bases, with 15 bases sitting between them. CDR3 size: 13 residues. Germline-derived CDR1 and CDR2 are GTSNPN and SVGIG (reference sequence). Here the CDR3 reads CAWRAGRGSEQFF. The CDR3 region has the DNA TGTGCCTGGAGGGCGGGGAGAGGGAGTGAGCAGTTCTTC.

This clone was counted between two and nine times. The chain combines TRBV29-1 with TRBJ2-5; TRBD1 aligns across 12 bases. The V segment lost 3 bases and the J segment 5 bases; nucleotides outside the gene matches: 4. Germline-derived CDR1 and CDR2 are SQVTM and ANQGSEA. The CDR3 covers 14 residues. This chain's CDR3 is CSVEGTGGLETQYF. The CDR3 nucleotides are TGCAGCGTTGAGGGGACAGGGGGCTTGGAGACCCAGTACTTC.

This chain links TRBV5-6 with TRBJ2-4, with D hard to call. The CDR3 is 16 amino acids. V lost 4 bases and J lost 1, with 15 bases in between. Germline CDR1 and CDR2: SGHDT and YYEEEE. CDR3 loop: CASSPTSVGAKNIQYF. CDR3 sequence (DNA): TGTGCCAGCAGCCCGACTTCTGTCGGCGCCAAAAACATTCAGTACTTC.

The chain carries TRBV5-5 and TRBJ1-5; no clear D gene. Germline values: CDR1 SGHKS, CDR2 YYEKEE (reference sequence). Trimming shortened V by 3 bases and J by 0 bases, and 4 bases separated the two germline ends. The CDR3 totals 13 residues. CDR3 sequence reads: CASSSDSNQPQHF. Written as DNA, the CDR3 is TGTGCCAGCAGCTCAGATAGCAATCAGCCCCAGCATTTT. Combining the CDR3 with reference TRBV5-5 and TRBJ1-5 gives the whole variable domain DAGVTQSPTHLIKTRGQQVTLRCSPISGHKSVSWYQQVLGQGPQFIFQYYEKEERGRGNFPDRFSARQFPNYSSELNVNALLLGDSALYLCASSSDSNQPQHFGDGTRLSIL.

The chain joins TRBV6-1 to TRBJ2-7; 8 bases are a match to TRBD1. CDR3 length: 14 amino acids. Germline V gives CDR1 MNHNS, CDR2 SASEGT. With V trimmed by 5 bases and J by 2 bases, 5 bases remained unmatched. In DNA, the CDR3 is TGTGCCAGCAGTCCCCGGACAGGGACCTACGAGCAGTACTTC. Protein sequence: CASSPRTGTYEQYF.

This clone was counted a few times. The V and J genes are TRBV30 and TRBJ1-5; 9 bases match TRBD1. The V gene's germline CDR1 is GTSNPN and CDR2 SVGIG (reference sequence). The CDR3 sequence is 15 residues long. V trimming: 2 bases; J trimming: 5 bases; junction bases outside the gene matches: 7. CDR3 region: CAWSSGTGLDQPQHF. The CDR3 bases are TGTGCCTGGAGTTCGGGGACAGGGTTGGATCAGCCCCAGCATTTT. The variable domain in full, completed from reference TRBV30 and TRBJ1-5, reads SQTIHQWPATLVQPVGSPLSLECTVEGTSNPNLYWYRQAAGRGLQLLFYSVGIGQISSEVPQNLSASRPQDRQFILSSKKLLLSDSGFYLCAWSSGTGLDQPQHFGDGTRLSIL.

This clone occurred a few times. The chain uses TRBV11-3 and TRBJ2-5; 8 bases are a match to TRBD1. The junction had 5 bases not matched to a gene; V was cut back by 5 bases and J by 3 bases. The CDR3 runs to 14 residues. From germline, CDR1 is SGHNT and CDR2 YENEEA. The CDR3, as DNA: TGTGCCAGCAGCCCTCGGACAGGGAAAGAGACCCAGTACTTC. Translating gives CASSPRTGKETQYF.

This clone turned up a few times. The chain recombines TRBV7-9 with TRBJ2-5; tentatively, D is TRBD2 (7 bases). CDR3 length: 15 amino acids. The germline gives CDR1 SEHNR, CDR2 FQNEAQ (reference sequence). The V end was cut by 1 base, the J end by 4 bases, with 13 bases between. The CDR3 coding sequence is TGTGCCAGCAGCTTAGAGGGGGGGCTGCGAGAGACCCAGTACTTC. Encoded protein: CASSLEGGLRETQYF.

This chain joins TRBV14 and TRBJ2-3; TRBD1 aligns across 11 bases. Germline trimming cut 2 bases from V and 4 bases from J; bases unmatched to any gene: 8. Germline-derived CDR1 and CDR2 are SGHDN and FVKESK. The CDR3 extends over 17 amino acids. The CDR3 nucleotides are TGTGCCAGCAGCCAACCCACCCTGGGACAGGGGGCAGATACGCAGTATTTT. Protein sequence: CASSQPTLGQGADTQYF.

This clone occurred a few times. V gene TRBV19 combines with J gene TRBJ2-2; 9 bases agree with TRBD1. V was clipped by 4 bases and J by 5 bases; unmatched bases: 5. CDR1 is LNHDA, CDR2 SQIVND, per germline (reference sequence). The CDR3 contains 15 residues. The CDR3 loop reads CASSRDREGTGELFF. CDR3 sequence (DNA): TGTGCCAGTAGTAGGGACAGGGAGGGGACCGGGGAGCTGTTTTTT.

The chain links TRBV29-1 to TRBJ2-5, with 12 bases identical to TRBD2. The junction had 6 bases not matched to a gene; V was cut back by 5 bases and J by 5 bases. Germline V gene lookup returns CDR1 SQVTM and CDR2 ANQGSEA. The CDR3 has 14 amino acids. In DNA, the CDR3 is TGCAGCGTTTCTAGCGGGGGGGCCGGCGAGACCCAGTACTTC. Amino acids: CSVSSGGAGETQYF.